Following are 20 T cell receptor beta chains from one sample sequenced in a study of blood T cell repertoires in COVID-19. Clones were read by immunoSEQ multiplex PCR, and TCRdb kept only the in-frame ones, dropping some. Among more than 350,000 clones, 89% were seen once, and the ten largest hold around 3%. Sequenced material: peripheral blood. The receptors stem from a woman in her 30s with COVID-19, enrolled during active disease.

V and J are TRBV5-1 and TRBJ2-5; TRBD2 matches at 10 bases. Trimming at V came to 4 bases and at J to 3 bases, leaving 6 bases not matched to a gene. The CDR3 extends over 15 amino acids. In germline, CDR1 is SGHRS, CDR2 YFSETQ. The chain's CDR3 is CASSSGLAEKETQYF. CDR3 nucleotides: TGCGCCAGCAGCAGCGGACTAGCGGAGAAAGAGACCCAGTACTTC.

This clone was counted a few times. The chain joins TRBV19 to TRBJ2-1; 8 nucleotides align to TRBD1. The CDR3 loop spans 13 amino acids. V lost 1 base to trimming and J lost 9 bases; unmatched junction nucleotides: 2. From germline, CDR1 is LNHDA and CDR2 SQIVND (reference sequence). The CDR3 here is CASSIGQGAEQFF. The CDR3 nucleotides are TGTGCCAGTAGTATAGGGCAGGGGGCTGAGCAGTTCTTC.

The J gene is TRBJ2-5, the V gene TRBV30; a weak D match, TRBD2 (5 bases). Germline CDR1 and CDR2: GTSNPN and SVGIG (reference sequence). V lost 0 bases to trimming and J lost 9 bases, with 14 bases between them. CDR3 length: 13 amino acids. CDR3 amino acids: CAWSVPPAGAQYF. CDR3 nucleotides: TGTGCCTGGAGTGTACCCCCAGCCGGGGCCCAGTACTTC. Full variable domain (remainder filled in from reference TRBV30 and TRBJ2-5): SQTIHQWPATLVQPVGSPLSLECTVEGTSNPNLYWYRQAAGRGLQLLFYSVGIGQISSEVPQNLSASRPQDRQFILSSKKLLLSDSGFYLCAWSVPPAGAQYFGPGTRLLVL.

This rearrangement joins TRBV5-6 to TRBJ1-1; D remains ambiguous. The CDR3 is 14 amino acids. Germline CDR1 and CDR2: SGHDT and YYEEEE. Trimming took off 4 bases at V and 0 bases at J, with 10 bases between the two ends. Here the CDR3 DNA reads TGTGCCAGCAGCACAGAGACAATGAACACTGAAGCTTTCTTT. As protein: CASSTETMNTEAFF.

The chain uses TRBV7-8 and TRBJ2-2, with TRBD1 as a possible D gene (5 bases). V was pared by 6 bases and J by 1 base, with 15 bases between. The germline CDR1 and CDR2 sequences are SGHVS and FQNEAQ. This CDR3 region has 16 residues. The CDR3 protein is CASRPKPRGNTGELFF. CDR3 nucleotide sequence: TGTGCCAGCAGACCAAAGCCTAGGGGGAACACCGGGGAGCTGTTTTTT. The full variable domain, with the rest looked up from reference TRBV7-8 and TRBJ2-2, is GAGVSQSPRYKVAKRGQDVALRCDPISGHVSLFWYQQALGQGPEFLTYFQNEAQLDKSGLPSDRFFAERPEGSVSTLKIQRTQQEDSAVYLCASRPKPRGNTGELFFGEGSRLTVL.

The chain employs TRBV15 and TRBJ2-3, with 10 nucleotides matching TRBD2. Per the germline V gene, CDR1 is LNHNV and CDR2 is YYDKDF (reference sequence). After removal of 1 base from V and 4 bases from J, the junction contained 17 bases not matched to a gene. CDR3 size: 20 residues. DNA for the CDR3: TGTGCCACCAGCAGAGCTATCAGGCCACTAGCGGGATTTTGGGCAGATACGCAGTATTTT. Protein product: CATSRAIRPLAGFWADTQYF.

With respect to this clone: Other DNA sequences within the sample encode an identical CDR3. The CDR3 DNA sequence: TGTGCCAGCAGTCTCCTCGGACAGGGACAAGAGACCCAGTACTTC. Its protein is CASSLLGQGQETQYF. This sequence joins TRBV27 and TRBJ2-5; TRBD1 aligns across 8 bases. Germline lookup yields CDR1 MNHEY and CDR2 SMNVEV (reference sequence). V dropped 5 bases and J dropped 2; count of bases not matched to a gene: 7. CDR3 size: 15 residues.

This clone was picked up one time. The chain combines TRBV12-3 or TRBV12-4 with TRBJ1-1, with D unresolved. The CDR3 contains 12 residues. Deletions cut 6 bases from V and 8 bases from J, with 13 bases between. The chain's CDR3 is CASRRGVGEAFF. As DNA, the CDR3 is TGTGCCAGCAGACGGGGTGTGGGGGAAGCTTTCTTT.

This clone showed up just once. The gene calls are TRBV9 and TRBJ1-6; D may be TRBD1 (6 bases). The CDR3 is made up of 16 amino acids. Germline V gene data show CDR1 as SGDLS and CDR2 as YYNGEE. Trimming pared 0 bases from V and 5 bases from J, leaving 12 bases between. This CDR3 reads CASSVGGGSHNSPLHF. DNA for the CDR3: TGTGCCAGCAGCGTAGGAGGGGGTTCACATAATTCACCCCTCCACTTT.

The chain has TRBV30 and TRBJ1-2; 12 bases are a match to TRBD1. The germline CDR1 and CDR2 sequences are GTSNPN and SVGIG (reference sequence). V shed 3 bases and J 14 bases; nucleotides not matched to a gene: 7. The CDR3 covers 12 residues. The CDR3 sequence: CAWSPGQGAYTF. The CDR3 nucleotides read TGTGCCTGGAGCCCGGGACAGGGGGCATATACCTTC.

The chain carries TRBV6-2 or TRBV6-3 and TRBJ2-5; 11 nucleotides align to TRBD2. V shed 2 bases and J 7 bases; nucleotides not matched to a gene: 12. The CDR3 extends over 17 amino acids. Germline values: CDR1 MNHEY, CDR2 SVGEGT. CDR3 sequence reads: CASSYGPGTSGRGTQYF. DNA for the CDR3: TGTGCCAGCAGTTACGGACCAGGGACTAGCGGTCGCGGGACCCAGTACTTC.

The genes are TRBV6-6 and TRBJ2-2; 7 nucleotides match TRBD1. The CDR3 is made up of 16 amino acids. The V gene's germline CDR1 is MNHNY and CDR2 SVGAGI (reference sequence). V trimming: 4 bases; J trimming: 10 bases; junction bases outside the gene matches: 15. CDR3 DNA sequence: TGTGCCAGCAGTTCCTTCACAGGGGAACCCACCCAGGAGCTGTTTTTT. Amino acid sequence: CASSSFTGEPTQELFF.

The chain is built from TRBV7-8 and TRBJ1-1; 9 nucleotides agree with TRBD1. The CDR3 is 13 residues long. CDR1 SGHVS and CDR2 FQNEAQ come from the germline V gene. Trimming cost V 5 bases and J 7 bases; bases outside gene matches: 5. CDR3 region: CASSPTGGDEAFF. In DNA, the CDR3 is TGTGCCAGCAGCCCGACAGGGGGGGATGAAGCTTTCTTT.

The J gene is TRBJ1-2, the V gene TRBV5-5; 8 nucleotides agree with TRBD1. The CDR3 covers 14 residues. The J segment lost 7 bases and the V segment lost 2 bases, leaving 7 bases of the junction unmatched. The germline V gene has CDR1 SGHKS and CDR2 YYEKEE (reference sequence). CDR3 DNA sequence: TGTGCCAGCAGCTTTGCGACAGGGGAGGGTGGCTACACCTTC. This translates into CASSFATGEGGYTF. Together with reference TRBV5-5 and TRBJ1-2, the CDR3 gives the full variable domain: DAGVTQSPTHLIKTRGQQVTLRCSPISGHKSVSWYQQVLGQGPQFIFQYYEKEERGRGNFPDRFSARQFPNYSSELNVNALLLGDSALYLCASSFATGEGGYTFGSGTRLTVV.

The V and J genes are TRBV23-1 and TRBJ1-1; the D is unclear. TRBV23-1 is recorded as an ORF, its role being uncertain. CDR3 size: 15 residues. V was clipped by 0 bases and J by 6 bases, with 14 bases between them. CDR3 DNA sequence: TGCGCCAGCAGTCAATCGAGGGTTCGAATAGCTGAAGCTTTCTTT. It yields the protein CASSQSRVRIAEAFF.

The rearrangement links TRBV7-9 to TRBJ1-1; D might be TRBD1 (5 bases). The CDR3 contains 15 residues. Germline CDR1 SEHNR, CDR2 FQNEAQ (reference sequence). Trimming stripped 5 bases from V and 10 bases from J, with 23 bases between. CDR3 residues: CASSPPGPGDGRAFF. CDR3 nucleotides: TGTGCCAGCAGCCCACCGGGACCGGGGGATGGTAGAGCTTTCTTT.

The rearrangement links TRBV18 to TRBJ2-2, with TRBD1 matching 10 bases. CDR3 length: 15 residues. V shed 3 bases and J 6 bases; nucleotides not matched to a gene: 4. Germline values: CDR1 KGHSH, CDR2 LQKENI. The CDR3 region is CASSPRQGAAGELFF. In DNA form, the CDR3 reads TGTGCCAGCTCACCCCGACAGGGGGCGGCCGGGGAGCTGTTTTTT.

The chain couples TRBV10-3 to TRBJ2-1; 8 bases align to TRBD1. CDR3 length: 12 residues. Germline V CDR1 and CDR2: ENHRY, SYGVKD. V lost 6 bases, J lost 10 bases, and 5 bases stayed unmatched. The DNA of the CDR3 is TGTGCCATCAGCGAACAGGGGGTCGAGCAGTTCTTC. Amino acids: CAISEQGVEQFF.

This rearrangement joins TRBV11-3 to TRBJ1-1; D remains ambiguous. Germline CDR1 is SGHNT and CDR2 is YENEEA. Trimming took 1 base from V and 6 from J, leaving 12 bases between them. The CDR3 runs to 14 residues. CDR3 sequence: CASSLARRPAEAFF. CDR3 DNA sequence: TGTGCCAGCAGCTTAGCGAGGCGACCGGCTGAAGCTTTCTTT.

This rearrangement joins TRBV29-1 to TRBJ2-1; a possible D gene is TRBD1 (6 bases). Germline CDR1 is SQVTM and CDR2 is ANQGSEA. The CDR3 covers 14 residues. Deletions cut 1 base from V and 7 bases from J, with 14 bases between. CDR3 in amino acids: CSVEAGVGVNEQFF. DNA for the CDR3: TGCAGCGTTGAAGCAGGGGTCGGTGTAAATGAGCAGTTCTTC.